One sample yielded the 12 T cell receptor beta chains listed below, sequenced in a study of cytomegalovirus exposure and HLA in healthy donors. Researchers ran the PCR with 60 Vbeta and 13 Jbeta primers. Here immunoSEQ multiplex PCR was the method, and the copy in TCRdb shows in-frame clones only, minus some. This table holds roughly 140,000 clones, 60% to 85% found once. Sequencing was carried out using PBMCs. These receptors all stem from a woman aged 40-49 years in good health and CMV-seropositive.

The chain uses TRBV9 and TRBJ2-7; D might be TRBD2 (5 bases). This CDR3 is built from 14 residues. Trimming left V 4 bases short and J 0 bases short, with 11 bases between. Germline lookup yields CDR1 SGDLS and CDR2 YYNGEE. The chain's CDR3 is CASSTLGSSYEQYF. The CDR3 nucleotides read TGTGCCAGCAGCACCCTAGGGAGCTCCTACGAGCAGTACTTC.

The V gene is TRBV28, the J gene TRBJ2-5, with a possible D match to TRBD1 (5 bases). The CDR3 consists of 15 residues. The germline CDR1 and CDR2 sequences are MDHEN and SYDVKM. V lost 6 bases to trimming and J lost 1 base, with 15 bases between them. The CDR3 bases are TGTGCCAGCAGCCCCCATCGCAGGGCCCAAGAGACCCAGTACTTC. Protein sequence: CASSPHRRAQETQYF.

The chain recombines TRBV5-1 with TRBJ2-7, with a weak D call TRBD1 (6 bases). V lost 2 bases and J lost 5, with 14 bases in between. The CDR3 totals 14 residues. CDR1 and CDR2 (germline): SGHRS, YFSETQ. The chain's CDR3 is CASSLQGIEDEQYF. CDR3 nucleotide sequence: TGCGCCAGCAGCTTACAGGGAATTGAGGACGAGCAGTACTTC.

For the CDR3, the DNA is TGTGCCACCAGCAGAGACCGACTCTCTGGAAACACCATATATTTT. Its translation: CATSRDRLSGNTIYF. The genes are TRBV15 and TRBJ1-3; D gene unclear. With 0 bases removed from V and 0 bases from J, the gap between germline ends came to 6 bases. From germline, CDR1 is LNHNV and CDR2 YYDKDF (reference sequence). The CDR3 has 15 residues.

This clone was found a few times. The chain is built from TRBV25-1 and TRBJ1-5; D is perhaps TRBD1 (6 bases). V shed 4 bases and J shed 5 bases, with 12 bases lying between them. Germline V lookup: CDR1 MGHDK, CDR2 SYGVNS. There are 14 residues in the CDR3. The chain's CDR3 is CASSGTAGYQPQHF. The CDR3 nucleotides read TGTGCCAGCAGTGGGACAGCCGGATATCAGCCCCAGCATTTT.

The chain combines TRBV21-1 with TRBJ2-1; TRBD1, as called in the table, went unchecked against the DNA. TRBV21-1 is shown as a pseudogene. The CDR3 totals 17 residues. The CDR3 reads CASSKVIRGQIYNEQFF. The CDR3 DNA is TGTGCCAGCAGCAAAGTGATAAGGGGGCAAATCTACAATGAGCAGTTCTTC.

V and J are TRBV5-1 and TRBJ1-3; 7 bases align to TRBD1. The CDR3 covers 16 residues. V trimming: 2 bases; J trimming: 1 base; junction bases outside the gene matches: 6. The V gene's germline CDR1 is SGHRS and CDR2 YFSETQ. DNA for the CDR3: TGCGCCAGCAGCTTCCAAATGACAGGGTCTGGAAACACCATATATTTT. Translating it yields CASSFQMTGSGNTIYF.

The chain combines TRBV5-1 with TRBJ2-2; 8 nucleotides align to TRBD1. Germline trimming cut 6 bases from V and 6 bases from J; bases unmatched to any gene: 10. Germline CDR1 reads SGHRS; CDR2 reads YFSETQ. The CDR3 sequence is 15 residues long. In DNA form, the CDR3 reads TGCGCCAGCAAAACAGGGGGTATGGTGGCCGGGGAGCTGTTTTTT. Translating gives CASKTGGMVAGELFF.

The chain uses TRBV6-5 and TRBJ2-2; D is uncertain. Trimming left V 5 bases short and J 8 bases short, with 12 bases between. The CDR3 has 13 residues. Germline V gives CDR1 MNHEY, CDR2 SVGAGI. DNA for the CDR3: TGTGCCAGCAGTGACCCTAAGCGTGGGGAGCTGTTTTTT. Amino acid sequence: CASSDPKRGELFF.

This clone appeared a single time. V gene TRBV6-1 combines with J gene TRBJ2-7; 12 positions match TRBD2. Losses at the gene ends were 4 bases for V and 2 bases for J; bases not matched to a gene: 0. CDR1 and CDR2 from the germline V gene are MNHNS and SASEGT. This CDR3 has 14 residues. The CDR3 coding sequence is TGTGCCAGCAGTGGACTAGCGGGGGCCTACGAGCAGTACTTC. Its translation: CASSGLAGAYEQYF.

This clone was observed a handful of times. The V and J genes are TRBV7-9 and TRBJ1-3; a weak D match, TRBD1 (6 bases). CDR3 length equals 15 residues. Germline-derived CDR1 and CDR2 are SEHNR and FQNEAQ (reference sequence). V was clipped by 7 bases and J by 4 bases, with 17 bases between them. This chain's CDR3 is CASILLGGVGNTIYF. The CDR3, as DNA: TGTGCCAGCATCCTACTAGGGGGGGTCGGAAACACCATATATTTT.

The chain combines TRBV7-3 with TRBJ2-3; 9 positions match TRBD2. The CDR3 covers 13 residues. The V gene end was trimmed by 3 bases and the J gene end by 9 bases; junction bases not matched to a gene: 4. Per germline, CDR1 SGHTA and CDR2 FQGTGA. CDR3 loop: CASSLGAGGTQYF. CDR3 nucleotides: TGTGCCAGCAGCTTGGGAGCGGGGGGCACGCAGTATTTT.